What follows are 10 T cell receptor beta chains derived from one specimen sequenced in a study of naive and memory T cell subsets. Study-wide results and caveats: Especially in CD8 cells, naive repertoires contained a few larger clonotypes, possibly CD45RA-re-expressing memory cells.

Their cognate antigens are unknown. An equimolar mix of two oligonucleotides served as the beta constant-region primer for TRBC1 and TRBC2. The ligated cDNA underwent four PCR rounds using SP2 and nested alpha and beta constant-region primers. TCRdb itself ran the UMI-ligation and nested PCR reads through MiXCR, one entry per CDR3 protein. The table includes over 100,000 distinct CDR3 sequences, roughly 15% detected once. The sequenced material came from naive CD8+ T cells from blood. The receptor set was obtained from a human donor in good health.

The chain joins TRBV15 to TRBJ2-1; 7 nucleotides align to TRBD1. J was trimmed by 8 bases and V by 3 bases; bases with no gene match: 7. Germline V gene lookup returns CDR1 LNHNV and CDR2 YYDKDF (reference sequence). There are 14 residues in the CDR3. In DNA form, the CDR3 reads TGTGCCACCAGCAGTGGACAGGTGGCCGATGAGCAGTTCTTC. It yields the protein CATSSGQVADEQFF.

The V and J genes are TRBV28 and TRBJ1-6, with 7 bases identical to TRBD1. This CDR3 has 15 amino acids. Germline assignment: CDR1 MDHEN and CDR2 SYDVKM. The trim removed 8 bases at V and 0 bases at J, leaving 4 bases unmatched. CDR3 DNA: TGTGCCAGCGGAACAGGGGACTCCTATAATTCACCCCTCCACTTT. This sequence encodes CASGTGDSYNSPLHF.

The chain is built from TRBV29-1 and TRBJ1-2; TRBD1 matches at 8 bases. Trimming at V came to 7 bases and at J to 5 bases, leaving 6 bases not matched to a gene. The CDR3 contains 12 residues. Germline V CDR1 and CDR2: SQVTM, ANQGSEA. CDR3: CSAPQGGYGYTF. The CDR3 nucleotides are TGCAGCGCCCCACAGGGGGGGTATGGCTACACCTTC.

The sample holds many counts of this clonotype. The V and J genes are TRBV7-9 and TRBJ1-1; D might be TRBD1 (5 bases). Looked up from germline, CDR1 is SEHNR and CDR2 is FQNEAQ (reference sequence). Trimming removed 5 bases at V and 6 bases at J, with 13 bases between. This CDR3 region has 13 residues. The CDR3 protein is CASSPPGGSEAFF. The CDR3 nucleotides read TGTGCCAGCAGCCCCCCGGGGGGGTCTGAAGCTTTCTTT.

This chain links TRBV12-3 or TRBV12-4 with TRBJ2-7; maybe TRBD1 (5 bases). This CDR3 contains 13 residues. V was trimmed by 4 bases and J by 2 bases, leaving 9 bases between them. The CDR3 nucleotides read TGTGCCAGCAGTTACCAGGGTCCCTACGAGCAGTACTTC. This gives the protein CASSYQGPYEQYF.

The chain links TRBV3-1 to TRBJ1-1; the match to TRBD1 covers 9 bases. The CDR3 has 14 amino acids. With 3 bases clipped from V and 6 bases from J, the junction kept 5 bases outside the gene matches. Germline lookup yields CDR1 LGHDT and CDR2 YNNKEL (reference sequence). For the CDR3, the DNA is TGTGCCAGCAGCCATGGACAGGGGCGGTCTGAAGCTTTCTTT. Translating it yields CASSHGQGRSEAFF.

The chain joins TRBV20-1 to TRBJ1-1; no firm D call. Looked up from germline, CDR1 is DFQATT and CDR2 is SNEGSKA (reference sequence). Trimming cost V 0 bases and J 4 bases, with 12 bases left between them. This CDR3 has 14 amino acids. CDR3 protein: CSARDQWGATEAFF. CDR3 nucleotide sequence: TGCAGTGCTAGAGATCAATGGGGTGCCACTGAAGCTTTCTTT.

The chain couples TRBV7-9 to TRBJ2-1; 7 bases are a match to TRBD2. V was pared by 4 bases and J by 8 bases, with 11 bases of the junction left unmatched. In germline, CDR1 is SEHNR, CDR2 FQNEAQ (reference sequence). The CDR3 covers 15 residues. Here the CDR3 reads CASSWGAGSYDEQFF. Here the CDR3 DNA reads TGTGCCAGCAGCTGGGGAGCGGGGTCGTATGATGAGCAGTTCTTC.

This clonotype showed up just a few times. The CDR3 DNA reads as TGTGCCAGCAGTTTATATGTCGGGGGCTCGAATGAAAAACTGTTTTTT. Translating it yields CASSLYVGGSNEKLFF. The V and J genes are TRBV28 and TRBJ1-4, with a tentative D call TRBD1 (6 bases). This CDR3 has 16 residues. V was shortened by 1 base and J by 5 bases, with 14 bases between the two germline ends. The germline gives CDR1 MDHEN, CDR2 SYDVKM.

The chain recombines TRBV4-2 with TRBJ2-5; TRBD1 aligns across 12 bases. The CDR3 covers 16 residues. Germline V gene data show CDR1 as LGHNA and CDR2 as YNFKEQ. Unmatched junction bases numbered 8, after V lost 5 bases and J lost 4 bases. The CDR3 reads CASSKGTGGLTETQYF. Written as DNA, the CDR3 is TGTGCCAGCAGCAAAGGGACAGGGGGCTTAACAGAGACCCAGTACTTC.